One sample yielded the 31 T cell receptor beta chains listed below, sequenced in a study of blood T cell repertoires in COVID-19. The assay was immunoSEQ multiplex PCR, and TCRdb's table has in-frame clones only and misses some. The repertoire includes about 190,000 clones, around four fifths of them detected once, and about 3% sits in the top ten. Material: peripheral blood. The receptor source for this set is an elderly woman with active or convalescent COVID-19.

The V gene is TRBV9, the J gene TRBJ1-1, with D perhaps matching TRBD1 (6 bases). V lost 4 bases and J lost 1, with 14 bases in between. This CDR3 is 15 amino acids long. Germline V gene lookup returns CDR1 SGDLS and CDR2 YYNGEE. DNA of the CDR3: TGTGCCAGCAGCACAGGGACGCTAACGAACACTGAAGCTTTCTTT. This gives the protein CASSTGTLTNTEAFF.

In this sample, this clone turned up a few times. The chain has TRBV9 and TRBJ2-2; no reliable D call. Germline loops: CDR1 SGDLS, CDR2 YYNGEE. The V gene lost 7 bases and the J gene lost 4 bases, with 11 bases spanning the gap. The CDR3 sequence is 13 residues long. In DNA, the CDR3 is TGTGCCAGCCGGAGAGAAACCACCGGGGAGCTGTTTTTT. It translates to CASRRETTGELFF. The full variable domain, with the rest looked up from reference TRBV9 and TRBJ2-2, is DSGVTQTPKHLITATGQRVTLRCSPRSGDLSVYWYQQSLDQGLQFLIQYYNGEERAKGNILERFSAQQFPDLHSELNLSSLELGDSALYFCASRRETTGELFFGEGSRLTVL.

The chain links TRBV6-5 to TRBJ1-5; 9 bases align to TRBD1. The CDR3 extends over 14 amino acids. The germline V gene encodes CDR1 MNHEY and CDR2 SVGAGI. Trimming removed 6 bases from V and 6 bases from J; junction bases left unmatched: 6. In nucleotides, the CDR3 is TGTGCCAGCAGCGTACAGGGGGCGCCTCAGCCCCAGCATTTT. The encoded protein is CASSVQGAPQPQHF.

The chain links TRBV5-4 to TRBJ1-1; D not certain. Germline V gene lookup returns CDR1 SGHNT and CDR2 YYREEE (reference sequence). Between the trimmed V and J ends, which lost 4 bases and 0 bases, there was a span of 13 bases. The CDR3 has 15 residues. Here the CDR3 DNA reads TGTGCCAGCAGCAACGGCGGCGCGATGAACACTGAAGCTTTCTTT. This encodes CASSNGGAMNTEAFF.

This clone showed up just a few times. This sample includes further DNA sequences coding for the same CDR3. The chain has TRBV9 and TRBJ2-1, with D possibly TRBD2 on 6 matching bases. Germline V lookup: CDR1 SGDLS, CDR2 YYNGEE. This CDR3 is built from 15 residues. V shed 0 bases and J shed 2 bases, with 9 bases lying between them. The CDR3 DNA reads as TGTGCCAGCAGCGTAGGCGGGGAACCCTACAATGAGCAGTTCTTC. As protein: CASSVGGEPYNEQFF.

This clone has only one observation. The chain couples TRBV6-5 to TRBJ1-6; tentative D call: TRBD1 (6 bases). V was trimmed by 10 bases and J by 7 bases, leaving 17 bases between them. The germline V gene has CDR1 MNHEY and CDR2 SVGAGI. This CDR3 has 14 amino acids. The CDR3 sequence is CAIAQGLVNSPLHF. DNA of the CDR3: TGTGCCATCGCCCAGGGGTTAGTGAATTCACCCCTCCACTTT.

The chain has TRBV2 and TRBJ2-7, with TRBD1 as a possible D gene (5 bases). Per the germline V gene, CDR1 is SNHLY and CDR2 is FYNNEI. Trimming cost V 3 bases and J 9 bases, with 21 bases left between them. This CDR3 contains 15 residues. This chain's CDR3 is CASSDGNRIGVGQYF. CDR3 bases: TGTGCCAGCAGTGACGGTAACAGGATTGGGGTTGGGCAGTACTTC. Based on the CDR3 plus reference TRBV2 and TRBJ2-7, the full variable domain is EPEVTQTPSHQVTQMGQEVILRCVPISNHLYFYWYRQILGQKVEFLVSFYNNEISEKSEIFDDQFSVERPDGSNFTLKIRSTKLEDSAMYFCASSDGNRIGVGQYFGPGTRLTVT.

This clone appeared a few times. The V gene is TRBV28, the J gene TRBJ1-2; D ambiguous. Per germline, CDR1 MDHEN and CDR2 SYDVKM. V was shortened by 6 bases and J by 2 bases, with 7 bases between the two germline ends. This CDR3 spans 12 amino acids. The CDR3, as DNA: TGTGCCAGCAGCAGGATGAACTATGGCTACACCTTC. It is translated as CASSRMNYGYTF.

This clone was counted a few times. V usage is TRBV4-2 and J usage is TRBJ2-7; the D gene is possibly TRBD2 (5 bases). Germline V gene data show CDR1 as LGHNA and CDR2 as YNFKEQ. V lost 1 base and J 0 bases, leaving 7 bases between the germline ends. This CDR3 region has 14 residues. CDR3 sequence reads: CASSQGESSYEQYF. CDR3 nucleotide sequence: TGTGCCAGCAGCCAAGGGGAGAGCTCCTACGAGCAGTACTTC.

V and J are TRBV18 and TRBJ1-1; D uncertain. Germline V gene lookup returns CDR1 KGHSH and CDR2 LQKENI. V lost 0 bases and J lost 4, with 9 bases in between. This CDR3 spans 14 amino acids. The CDR3 nucleotides read TGTGCCAGCTCACCACCACAGATCTCCACTGAAGCTTTCTTT. Protein sequence: CASSPPQISTEAFF.

This chain joins TRBV5-1 and TRBJ1-5, with 9 positions matching TRBD1. The ends lost 0 bases at V and 6 bases at J; junction bases unmatched: 10. The length of the CDR3 is 17 residues. CDR1 and CDR2 from the germline V gene are SGHRS and YFSETQ. CDR3 in amino acids: CASSLGPRGQGTQPQHF. CDR3 sequence (DNA): TGCGCCAGCAGCTTGGGTCCCCGGGGACAGGGAACTCAGCCCCAGCATTTT.

V and J are TRBV29-1 and TRBJ1-5; D not certain. This CDR3 comprises 13 residues. Germline CDR1 SQVTM, CDR2 ANQGSEA. V was pared by 5 bases and J by 0 bases, with 8 bases between. Written as DNA, the CDR3 is TGCAGCGTTATCGTGGCTAGCAATCAGCCCCAGCATTTT. This gives the protein CSVIVASNQPQHF.

The CDR3 bases are TGTGCCAGCACCCAGAGAGGTGAAAAACTGTTTTTT. Its translation: CASTQRGEKLFF. The chain employs TRBV7-2 and TRBJ1-4; D gene unclear. Germline lookup yields CDR1 SGHTA and CDR2 FQGNSA. The CDR3 runs to 12 residues. The V and J ends lost 7 bases and 7 bases respectively, with 10 bases between them.

This sequence joins TRBV6-6 and TRBJ1-1; no clear D gene. V dropped 2 bases and J dropped 0 bases, with 13 bases sitting between them. In germline, CDR1 is MNHNY, CDR2 SVGAGI (reference sequence). CDR3 size: 16 residues. The CDR3 DNA is TGTGCCAGCAGTTACCCGACAAAGGAATTGAACACTGAAGCTTTCTTT. Protein sequence: CASSYPTKELNTEAFF.

This clone was seen more than once but under ten times. The chain uses TRBV7-2 and TRBJ1-6, with 8 bases that match TRBD1. Germline values: CDR1 SGHTA, CDR2 FQGNSA. Trimming cost V 9 bases and J 8 bases; bases outside gene matches: 6. The CDR3 loop spans 13 amino acids. CDR3 residues: CASGQGLYSPLHF. The CDR3 region has the DNA TGTGCCAGTGGACAGGGACTATATTCACCCCTCCACTTT. Filled out from reference TRBV7-2 and TRBJ1-6, the complete variable domain reads GAGVSQSPSNKVTEKGKDVELRCDPISGHTALYWYRQSLGQGLEFLIYFQGNSAPDKSGLPSDRFSAERTGGSVSTLTIQRTQQEDSAVYLCASGQGLYSPLHFGNGTRLTVT.

In its sample, this clone was seen once. The chain combines TRBV29-1 with TRBJ2-7; unclear D gene. Per the germline V gene, CDR1 is SQVTM and CDR2 is ANQGSEA. V gave up 3 bases and J gave up 3 bases, with 12 bases separating them. CDR3 length: 13 residues. CDR3 sequence reads: CSVESAGSYEQYF. The CDR3 coding sequence is TGCAGCGTTGAGTCGGCAGGCAGCTACGAGCAGTACTTC.

J is TRBJ2-2 and V is TRBV29-1; 10 positions match TRBD2. Germline CDR1 is SQVTM and CDR2 is ANQGSEA. V lost 5 bases to trimming and J lost 4 bases; unmatched junction nucleotides: 16. The CDR3 is 18 amino acids. The CDR3 DNA follows: TGCAGCGTTACATCCCCCTCGGGTCTAGCGGGGGCCACCGGGGAGCTGTTTTTT. It is translated as CSVTSPSGLAGATGELFF.

The chain uses TRBV5-1 and TRBJ2-3; 8 nucleotides match TRBD2. Germline CDR1 SGHRS, CDR2 YFSETQ. V trimming: 2 bases; J trimming: 4 bases; junction bases outside the gene matches: 3. The CDR3 runs to 14 residues. The CDR3 loop is CASSLRGGSDTQYF. The CDR3 nucleotides read TGCGCCAGCAGCTTACGGGGGGGCTCAGATACGCAGTATTTT.

The J gene is TRBJ1-1, the V gene TRBV4-2; D remains ambiguous. Germline loops: CDR1 LGHNA, CDR2 YNFKEQ. The length of the CDR3 is 14 residues. The V end was cut by 4 bases, the J end by 1 base, with 10 bases between. The CDR3 region is CASSPFTGNTEAFF. CDR3 in DNA: TGTGCCAGCAGCCCCTTTACTGGGAACACTGAAGCTTTCTTT.

The chain joins TRBV6-2 or TRBV6-3 to TRBJ2-7, with TRBD1 matching over 9 bases. With 5 bases clipped from V and 5 bases from J, the junction kept 13 bases outside the gene matches. The CDR3 extends over 16 amino acids. Looked up from germline, CDR1 is MNHEY and CDR2 is SVGEGT. The CDR3 bases are TGTGCCAGCAGTCCCCCCTTGGGACAGGGTTCCCACGAGCAGTACTTC. This gives the protein CASSPPLGQGSHEQYF.

The chain recombines TRBV7-2 with TRBJ2-3, with 7 bases fitting TRBD1. The V and J ends lost 4 bases and 7 bases, in that order; junction bases with no gene match: 2. This CDR3 is 12 amino acids long. Germline V gene lookup returns CDR1 SGHTA and CDR2 FQGNSA. Here the CDR3 DNA reads TGTGCCAGCAGCTCAGGGGGTAATACGCAGTATTTT. Protein product: CASSSGGNTQYF.

V and J are TRBV11-2 and TRBJ1-5, with 8 bases identical to TRBD1. Germline-derived CDR1 and CDR2 are SGHAT and FQNNGV. V shed 1 base, J shed 3 bases, and the junction held 5 bases outside the gene matches. CDR3 length: 16 amino acids. The chain's CDR3 is CASSLGFRGLNQPQHF. CDR3 sequence (DNA): TGTGCCAGCAGCTTAGGTTTCAGGGGGCTCAATCAGCCCCAGCATTTT.

J is TRBJ2-3 and V is TRBV28; D unresolved. Germline V gene sequence: CDR1 MDHEN, CDR2 SYDVKM. The CDR3 has 16 amino acids. Trimming shortened V by 2 bases and J by 6 bases, and 18 bases separated the two germline ends. In nucleotides, the CDR3 is TGTGCCAGCAGTTTAGTTAGATCCGGCTTGAGGGATACGCAGTATTTT. Residues: CASSLVRSGLRDTQYF.

This chain uses TRBV5-4 with TRBJ2-3; D unresolved. Germline lookup yields CDR1 SGHNT and CDR2 YYREEE (reference sequence). V was trimmed by 4 bases and J by 6 bases, leaving 9 bases between them. The CDR3 runs to 12 residues. The DNA for the CDR3 is TGTGCCAGCAGCCGCGCGGAGGATACGCAGTATTTT. Amino acids: CASSRAEDTQYF.

V is TRBV21-1 and J is TRBJ2-2; the table's D call, TRBD2, was not checked against the DNA. TRBV21-1 is flagged as a pseudogene. The CDR3 consists of 16 residues. The CDR3 protein is CASSKTPGRGTGELFF. In nucleotides, the CDR3 is TGTGCCAGCAGCAAAACCCCGGGGAGGGGGACCGGGGAGCTGTTTTTT.

The chain couples TRBV4-3 to TRBJ1-2; a weak D match, TRBD1 (5 bases). Per germline, CDR1 LGHNA and CDR2 YSLEER. The CDR3 consists of 15 residues. Trimming left V 0 bases short and J 4 bases short, with 12 bases between. The CDR3 region has the DNA TGCGCCAGCAGCCAAGACGTGGGGCCGGGCTATGGCTACACCTTC. Translation gives CASSQDVGPGYGYTF.

The rearrangement links TRBV10-3 to TRBJ2-3; D may be TRBD1 (6 bases). The CDR3 loop spans 14 amino acids. CDR1 is ENHRY, CDR2 SYGVKD, per germline. With 3 bases removed from V and 1 base from J, the gap between germline ends came to 8 bases. The CDR3 reads CAISEAGGTDTQYF. The CDR3, as DNA: TGTGCCATCAGTGAAGCAGGGGGCACAGATACGCAGTATTTT.

The chain uses TRBV5-4 and TRBJ2-1, with D perhaps matching TRBD1 (6 bases). The CDR3 consists of 13 residues. Germline V lookup: CDR1 SGHNT, CDR2 YYREEE (reference sequence). The V and J ends lost 3 bases and 4 bases respectively, with 8 bases between them. CDR3 protein: CASSWTEYNEQFF. For the CDR3, the DNA is TGTGCCAGCAGCTGGACAGAGTACAATGAGCAGTTCTTC.

The rearrangement uses TRBV28 and TRBJ1-4; 9 bases are shared with TRBD1. With 6 bases clipped from V and 8 bases from J, the junction kept 7 bases outside the gene matches. CDR3 length equals 14 residues. Germline values: CDR1 MDHEN, CDR2 SYDVKM. The chain's CDR3 is CASSPGQGKEKLFF. The CDR3 DNA follows: TGTGCCAGCAGCCCTGGACAGGGGAAGGAAAAACTGTTTTTT.

The chain is built from TRBV7-3 and TRBJ2-7; 7 nucleotides align to TRBD1. The J segment lost 5 bases and the V segment lost 5 bases, leaving 6 bases of the junction unmatched. Per the germline V gene, CDR1 is SGHTA and CDR2 is FQGTGA. This CDR3 is 13 amino acids long. CDR3 DNA sequence: TGTGCCAGCAGCCTCGACAGGGTGAACGAGCAGTACTTC. It codes for CASSLDRVNEQYF.

The chain recombines TRBV28 with TRBJ1-6; maybe TRBD1 (5 bases). The V end was cut by 6 bases, the J end by 14 bases, with 17 bases between. The CDR3 totals 13 residues. Germline V lookup: CDR1 MDHEN, CDR2 SYDVKM. The CDR3 loop reads CASSTPQDLALHF. The CDR3 DNA sequence: TGTGCCAGCAGCACGCCACAGGATTTGGCCCTCCACTTT.